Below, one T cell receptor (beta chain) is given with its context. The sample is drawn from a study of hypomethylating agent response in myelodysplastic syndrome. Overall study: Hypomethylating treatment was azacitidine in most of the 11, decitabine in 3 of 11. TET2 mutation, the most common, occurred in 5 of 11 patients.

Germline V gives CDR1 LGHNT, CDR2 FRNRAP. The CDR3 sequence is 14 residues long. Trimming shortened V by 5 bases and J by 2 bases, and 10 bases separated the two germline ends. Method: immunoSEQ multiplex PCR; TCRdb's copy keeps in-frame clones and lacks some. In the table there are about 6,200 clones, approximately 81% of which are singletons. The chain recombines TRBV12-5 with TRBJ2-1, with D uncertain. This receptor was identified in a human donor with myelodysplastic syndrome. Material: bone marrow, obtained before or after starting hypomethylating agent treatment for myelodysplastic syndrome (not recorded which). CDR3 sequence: CASGLGLAYNEQFF. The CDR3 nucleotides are TGTGCTAGTGGTCTGGGGTTGGCCTACAATGAGCAGTTCTTC.